Listed here are 27 T cell receptor beta chains from one sample, sequenced in a study of OX40 agonist ivuxolimab in advanced cancers. Data came from immunoSEQ multiplex PCR; TCRdb stores just in-frame clones and leaves some out. Of 80,000 to 95,000 clones listed, roughly 91% are singletons. Material: CD4+ or CD8+ T cells sorted from blood, obtained in a trial of the OX40 agonist ivuxolimab. The source is an adult with an advanced solid tumor such as melanoma, head and neck, liver or kidney cancer.

The rearrangement joins TRBV5-6 to TRBJ2-3, with 11 bases identical to TRBD2. The CDR3 length is 16 residues. Unmatched junction bases numbered 7, after V lost 3 bases and J lost 4 bases. Germline V gene data show CDR1 as SGHDT and CDR2 as YYEEEE. The DNA for the CDR3 is TGTGCCAGCAGCTCCACTAGCGGGAGCCTACCAGATACGCAGTATTTT. Translating gives CASSSTSGSLPDTQYF.

The chain joins TRBV5-1 to TRBJ1-3, with D perhaps matching TRBD1 (6 bases). Trimming removed 0 bases from V and 3 bases from J, with 16 bases in between. Germline CDR1 is SGHRS and CDR2 is YFSETQ. The CDR3 contains 17 residues. CDR3 sequence reads: CASSLGGGAGYGNTIYF. The CDR3 coding sequence is TGCGCCAGCAGCTTGGGTGGGGGCGCGGGTTATGGAAACACCATATATTTT.

This clone was detected a few times. The gene calls are TRBV4-3 and TRBJ1-2; no reliable D call. The germline gives CDR1 LGHNA, CDR2 YSLEER. The CDR3 extends over 13 amino acids. The V end lost 1 base, the J end lost 7 bases, and 10 bases lay between the germline ends. This CDR3 is CASSQVAFGGYTF. Written as DNA, the CDR3 is TGCGCCAGCAGCCAAGTAGCTTTTGGTGGCTACACCTTC.

V and J are TRBV19 and TRBJ2-2; unclear D gene. The CDR3 sequence is 16 residues long. From germline, CDR1 is LNHDA and CDR2 SQIVND (reference sequence). Trimming pared 4 bases from V and 2 bases from J, leaving 14 bases between. The CDR3: CASSTPTDLNTGELFF. CDR3 bases: TGTGCCAGTAGTACACCCACTGACTTAAACACCGGGGAGCTGTTTTTT.

The rearrangement links TRBV5-1 to TRBJ1-1; D is unresolved. V was trimmed by 1 base and J by 1 base, leaving 8 bases between them. Germline V gene lookup returns CDR1 SGHRS and CDR2 YFSETQ. The CDR3 length is 14 residues. The CDR3 DNA follows: TGCGCCAGCAGCTTGTGGCAGCGGAACACTGAAGCTTTCTTT. Translation: CASSLWQRNTEAFF.

This clone occurred once. The CDR3 sequence: CASSYSGTGGRYEQYF. DNA for the CDR3: TGTGCCAGCAGTTATTCCGGGACAGGGGGCCGGTACGAGCAGTACTTC. The chain couples TRBV6-5 to TRBJ2-7; 12 nucleotides match TRBD1. The germline V gene has CDR1 MNHEY and CDR2 SVGAGI. J gave up 4 bases and V 3 bases, and 7 bases lay outside the gene matches. The CDR3 has 16 residues.

This clone was seen only once. The chain couples TRBV5-1 to TRBJ2-1; D remains unclear. The CDR3 sequence is 13 residues long. V was clipped by 4 bases and J by 0 bases, with 5 bases between them. The germline CDR1 and CDR2 sequences are SGHRS and YFSETQ. CDR3 sequence reads: CASSDSSYNEQFF. The CDR3 coding sequence is TGCGCCAGCAGCGATAGCTCCTACAATGAGCAGTTCTTC.

The V and J genes are TRBV25-1 and TRBJ2-1, with D hard to call. With 3 bases removed from V and 0 bases from J, the gap between germline ends came to 12 bases. Germline V gives CDR1 MGHDK, CDR2 SYGVNS. The CDR3 has 16 amino acids. CDR3 bases: TGTGCCAGCAGTGACCCCTCTCCTAGCTCCTACAATGAGCAGTTCTTC. This sequence encodes CASSDPSPSSYNEQFF. The full variable domain, its missing parts supplied by reference TRBV25-1 and TRBJ2-1, is EADIYQTPRYLVIGTGKKITLECSQTMGHDKMYWYQQDPGMELHLIHYSYGVNSTEKGDLSSESTVSRIRTEHFPLTLESARPSHTSQYLCASSDPSPSSYNEQFFGPGTRLTVL.

This rearrangement joins TRBV27 to TRBJ1-2, with 7 nucleotides matching TRBD1. V was pared by 5 bases and J by 1 base, with 4 bases of the junction left unmatched. CDR3 length: 14 residues. Germline assignment: CDR1 MNHEY and CDR2 SMNVEV (reference sequence). The CDR3 protein is CASSGGTVNYGYTF. CDR3 nucleotide sequence: TGTGCCAGCAGTGGAGGGACAGTTAACTATGGCTACACCTTC.

This clone was picked up a small number of times. The chain carries TRBV18 and TRBJ1-5, with no clear D. This CDR3 contains 13 residues. Per the germline V gene, CDR1 is KGHSH and CDR2 is LQKENI. With 2 bases removed from V and 4 bases from J, the gap between germline ends came to 6 bases. The CDR3: CASSPDRNQPQHF. The CDR3 coding sequence is TGTGCCAGCTCACCAGACCGAAATCAGCCCCAGCATTTT.

The chain couples TRBV28 to TRBJ2-3, with D hard to call. V shed 7 bases and J shed 0 bases, with 8 bases lying between them. Germline values: CDR1 MDHEN, CDR2 SYDVKM. This CDR3 contains 13 residues. In DNA form, the CDR3 reads TGTGCCAGCAAGGAACATAGCACAGATACGCAGTATTTT. Translation: CASKEHSTDTQYF.

V and J are TRBV5-4 and TRBJ1-1; D is possibly TRBD1 (5 bases). The germline V and J ends were trimmed by 9 bases and 6 bases, with 18 bases remaining between them. Germline-derived CDR1 and CDR2 are SGHNT and YYREEE (reference sequence). CDR3 length: 13 residues. The CDR3 is CATSLIQGSEAFF. CDR3 in DNA: TGTGCCACCTCTCTCATCCAGGGCTCTGAAGCTTTCTTT.

The chain uses TRBV27 and TRBJ2-3; TRBD1 is a possible D gene (5 bases). Germline-derived CDR1 and CDR2 are MNHEY and SMNVEV (reference sequence). The ends were cut back, 4 bases at V and 3 bases at J, with 8 bases in the middle. This CDR3 region has 13 residues. Here the CDR3 DNA reads TGTGCCAGCAGTTCCTGGACAACAGATACGCAGTATTTT. This gives the protein CASSSWTTDTQYF.

The chain recombines TRBV4-3 with TRBJ2-5, with D possibly being TRBD1 (6 bases). The CDR3 totals 14 residues. CDR1 is LGHNA and CDR2 is YSLEER in the germline V gene. Trimming removed 1 base from V and 4 bases from J, with 10 bases in between. The CDR3 DNA sequence: TGCGCCAGCAGCCAAGCAGGGGTCGGAGAGACCCAGTACTTC. Its protein product is CASSQAGVGETQYF.

The genes are TRBV4-2 and TRBJ1-4; possible D gene TRBD1, 6 bases. Germline CDR1 is LGHNA and CDR2 is YNFKEQ. The V end was cut by 4 bases, the J end by 0 bases, with 12 bases between. The length of the CDR3 is 16 residues. The CDR3 DNA follows: TGTGCCAGCAGCCCACAGGGAGTTGCAACTAATGAAAAACTGTTTTTT. Amino acids: CASSPQGVATNEKLFF.

Here the CDR3 DNA reads TGTGCCAGCAGCTTGGGGGGGTTGGTGACTGAAGCTTTCTTT. Its protein is CASSLGGLVTEAFF. The genes are TRBV5-6 and TRBJ1-1, with D possibly TRBD1 on 5 matching bases. V shed 0 bases and J shed 5 bases, with 11 bases lying between them. Germline CDR1 SGHDT, CDR2 YYEEEE. This CDR3 comprises 14 residues. Combining the CDR3 with reference TRBV5-6 and TRBJ1-1 gives the whole variable domain DAGVTQSPTHLIKTRGQQVTLRCSPKSGHDTVSWYQQALGQGPQFIFQYYEEEERQRGNFPDRFSGHQFPNYSSELNVNALLLGDSALYLCASSLGGLVTEAFFGQGTRLTVV.

J is TRBJ2-5 and V is TRBV29-1; D is possibly TRBD1 (6 bases). Germline CDR1 and CDR2: SQVTM and ANQGSEA. This CDR3 is 15 amino acids long. With 4 bases removed from V and 4 bases from J, the gap between germline ends came to 19 bases. The CDR3 spells CSVVALQGPGETQYF. The CDR3 region has the DNA TGCAGCGTTGTGGCCCTACAGGGTCCCGGAGAGACCCAGTACTTC.

This chain uses TRBV28 with TRBJ2-7; 7 nucleotides agree with TRBD2. The J segment lost 0 bases and the V segment lost 6 bases, leaving 11 bases of the junction unmatched. CDR1 is MDHEN and CDR2 is SYDVKM in the germline V gene. The CDR3 spans 16 residues. The CDR3 DNA sequence: TGTGCCAGCAGCGGGAGTGGGGGGGGTAGCTCCTACGAGCAGTACTTC. It yields the protein CASSGSGGGSSYEQYF.

The chain is built from TRBV11-2 and TRBJ1-2, with D unresolved. Per the germline V gene, CDR1 is SGHAT and CDR2 is FQNNGV. The length of the CDR3 is 20 residues. V was pared by 0 bases and J by 5 bases, with 28 bases between. CDR3 sequence reads: CASSLEGPASGTISAYGYTF. Written as DNA, the CDR3 is TGTGCCAGCAGCTTAGAGGGCCCGGCGTCAGGAACCATATCGGCATATGGCTACACCTTC.

CDR3 in DNA: TGTGCCAGCAGCTTTGCAGGGATTCGCTACGAGCAGTACTTC. Amino acids: CASSFAGIRYEQYF. The chain uses TRBV11-2 and TRBJ2-7, with D perhaps TRBD1 (5 bases). The CDR3 has 14 residues. Trimming took 3 bases from V and 3 from J, leaving 12 bases between them. Germline V gives CDR1 SGHAT, CDR2 FQNNGV.

The genes are TRBV19 and TRBJ2-1, with a tentative D call TRBD2 (6 bases). V gave up 6 bases and J gave up 0 bases, with 15 bases separating them. Germline assignment: CDR1 LNHDA and CDR2 SQIVND (reference sequence). The CDR3 sequence is 16 residues long. The CDR3 DNA sequence: TGTGCCAGTAGCCTTCGACTAGACATCTCCTACAATGAGCAGTTCTTC. Translation gives CASSLRLDISYNEQFF.

This clone was detected once. CDR3 nucleotide sequence: TGTGCCAGCAGCTTAGACGGGTCTCGGACTGAAAAACTGTTTTTT. Translating gives CASSLDGSRTEKLFF. This chain uses TRBV7-2 with TRBJ1-4, with D uncertain. V lost 1 base and J 7 bases, leaving 13 bases between the germline ends. This CDR3 has 15 residues. Germline-derived CDR1 and CDR2 are SGHTA and FQGNSA. Based on the CDR3 plus reference TRBV7-2 and TRBJ1-4, the full variable domain is GAGVSQSPSNKVTEKGKDVELRCDPISGHTALYWYRQSLGQGLEFLIYFQGNSAPDKSGLPSDRFSAERTGGSVSTLTIQRTQQEDSAVYLCASSLDGSRTEKLFFGSGTQLSVL.

The chain carries TRBV2 and TRBJ1-1; 7 nucleotides match TRBD1. The CDR3 loop spans 12 amino acids. The germline V gene has CDR1 SNHLY and CDR2 FYNNEI. Unmatched junction bases numbered 9, after V lost 6 bases and J lost 11 bases. CDR3 residues: CASSVLTGTAFF. CDR3 nucleotides: TGTGCCAGCAGCGTGTTGACAGGGACGGCTTTCTTT. Based on the CDR3 plus reference TRBV2 and TRBJ1-1, the full variable domain is EPEVTQTPSHQVTQMGQEVILRCVPISNHLYFYWYRQILGQKVEFLVSFYNNEISEKSEIFDDQFSVERPDGSNFTLKIRSTKLEDSAMYFCASSVLTGTAFFGQGTRLTVV.

The chain has TRBV6-5 and TRBJ1-5; 10 bases align to TRBD1. The germline V gene encodes CDR1 MNHEY and CDR2 SVGAGI. J gave up 4 bases and V 7 bases, and 4 bases lay outside the gene matches. The CDR3 covers 14 residues. CDR3 protein: CASKRGQGNQPQHF. Written as DNA, the CDR3 is TGTGCCAGCAAACGGGGACAGGGGAATCAGCCCCAGCATTTT.

The J gene is TRBJ1-4, the V gene TRBV10-1; a possible D gene is TRBD1 (6 bases). Germline-derived CDR1 and CDR2 are WNHNN and SYGVQD (reference sequence). This CDR3 is 10 amino acids long. For the CDR3, the DNA is TGCCCAAAGGGGGGCAGAAAACTGTTTTTT. Amino acid sequence: CPKGGRKLFF.

This clone was detected once. V gene TRBV5-4 combines with J gene TRBJ2-7; 11 bases align to TRBD2. The CDR3 is 15 residues long. From germline, CDR1 is SGHNT and CDR2 YYREEE (reference sequence). Trimming cost V 3 bases and J 1 base; bases outside gene matches: 3. The CDR3 DNA reads TGTGCCAGCAGCTCCCTAGCGGGAGGTTCCTACGAGCAGTACTTC. Translating it yields CASSSLAGGSYEQYF.

This chain links TRBV11-1 with TRBJ2-7; D is ambiguous. The germline V gene encodes CDR1 SGHAT and CDR2 FQDESV (reference sequence). Between the trimmed V and J ends, which lost 5 bases and 0 bases, there was a span of 17 bases. This CDR3 contains 16 residues. The CDR3 reads CASSPQRVGSSYEQYF. CDR3 DNA: TGTGCCAGCAGCCCCCAGCGAGTAGGTAGCTCCTACGAGCAGTACTTC.